The 6 T cell receptor beta chains listed next were all sequenced from one sample in a study of naive and memory T cell subsets. No antigen has been identified for these receptors. Two oligonucleotides, mixed equimolar, formed the beta constant-region primer covering TRBC1 and TRBC2. The ligated cDNA underwent four PCR rounds using SP2 and nested alpha and beta constant-region primers. From the UMI-ligation and nested PCR reads, TCRdb called clonotypes with MiXCR, one entry per CDR3 protein. The sample has approximately 150,000 distinct CDR3 sequences; approximately 24% are singletons. Study results and caveats: Possibly reflecting memory cells re-expressing CD45RA, a few larger clonotypes occurred in naive repertoires, especially CD8.

The sequenced sample consisted of naive CD4+ T cells from blood. These receptors were collected from a human donor in good health.

The rearrangement uses TRBV4-1 and TRBJ1-2, with D uncertain. Germline V gene data show CDR1 as MGHRA and CDR2 as YSYEKL. Trimming shortened V by 2 bases and J by 0 bases, and 4 bases separated the two germline ends. CDR3 length: 13 residues. The chain's CDR3 is CASSQPSNYGYTF. CDR3 sequence (DNA): TGCGCCAGCAGCCAACCCTCTAACTATGGCTACACCTTC.

This clonotype showed up just a few times. The J gene is TRBJ1-1, the V gene TRBV6-5, with TRBD1 matching over 7 bases. Trimming at V came to 4 bases and at J to 0 bases, leaving 8 bases not matched to a gene. Germline lookup yields CDR1 MNHEY and CDR2 SVGAGI. This CDR3 region has 16 residues. DNA of the CDR3: TGTGCCAGCAGTTCCCGGGACAGAGGGATGAACACTGAAGCTTTCTTT. Translating it yields CASSSRDRGMNTEAFF.

The J gene is TRBJ1-1, the V gene TRBV5-1, with D possibly matching TRBD1 (5 bases). CDR3 length: 15 amino acids. Between the trimmed V and J ends, which lost 0 bases and 0 bases, there was a span of 9 bases. The V gene's germline CDR1 is SGHRS and CDR2 YFSETQ. CDR3 residues: CASSLAGRMNTEAFF. For the CDR3, the DNA is TGCGCCAGCAGCTTGGCGGGACGGATGAACACTGAAGCTTTCTTT.

This chain connects TRBV20-1 to TRBJ2-3; no definite D call. The V and J ends lost 1 base and 7 bases respectively, with 9 bases between them. This CDR3 region has 12 residues. CDR1 DFQATT and CDR2 SNEGSKA come from the germline V gene (reference sequence). CDR3 sequence: CSARGPENTQYF. In DNA, the CDR3 is TGCAGTGCTAGAGGACCTGAAAATACGCAGTATTTT.

The chain links TRBV20-1 to TRBJ2-5; D remains ambiguous. V lost 3 bases and J lost 2, with 16 bases in between. CDR1 is DFQATT, CDR2 SNEGSKA, per germline (reference sequence). CDR3 length: 15 amino acids. The DNA of the CDR3 is TGCAGTGCTAGTCGGAGCCAAGGAACTCAAGAGACCCAGTACTTC. Protein: CSASRSQGTQETQYF.

The rearrangement joins TRBV6-1 to TRBJ2-2; the D gene could be TRBD1 or TRBD2 (5 bases each). This CDR3 comprises 15 residues. The germline V and J ends were trimmed by 2 bases and 0 bases, with 7 bases remaining between them. Germline lookup yields CDR1 MNHNS and CDR2 SASEGT. CDR3 sequence reads: CASSEWGTNTGELFF. CDR3 sequence (DNA): TGTGCCAGCAGTGAATGGGGGACGAACACCGGGGAGCTGTTTTTT.